Presented here are 5 T cell receptor beta chains from one specimen sequenced in a study of CD8 T cells in Susac syndrome. RNA amounts of about 0.5 to 1 ug underwent reverse transcription with random hexamers. Via MiXCR, TCRdb re-called the immunoSEQ multiplex PCR reads, giving one row per CDR3 protein. Found here are under 110,000 distinct CDR3 sequences, 94% of them singletons; the top ten hold 0.41%. The specimen sequenced was CD8+ T cells from PBMCs. These receptor sequences come from a human donor with Susac syndrome.

The CDR3 bases are TGTGCCAGCAGCCAAGGCCCGAGCGGGGAGCTCTCCTACAATGAGCAGTTCTTC. It codes for CASSQGPSGELSYNEQFF. The chain couples TRBV4-2 to TRBJ2-1; the match to TRBD2 covers 7 bases. With V trimmed by 1 base and J by 0 bases, 9 bases remained unmatched. Germline V CDR1 and CDR2: LGHNA, YNFKEQ. This CDR3 comprises 18 residues.

V and J are TRBV14 and TRBJ1-4; D call uncertain. Trimming took 0 bases from V and 0 from J, leaving 11 bases between them. CDR3 size: 17 residues. The germline V gene has CDR1 SGHDN and CDR2 FVKESK. The CDR3 DNA follows: TGTGCCAGCAGCCAAGAAGGTCACAGTACAACTAATGAAAAACTGTTTTTT. Amino acid sequence: CASSQEGHSTTNEKLFF.

This sequence joins TRBV9 and TRBJ2-2; 9 positions match TRBD2. Germline CDR1 reads SGDLS; CDR2 reads YYNGEE. V lost 4 bases, J lost 2 bases, and 9 bases stayed unmatched. This CDR3 is built from 17 residues. The chain's CDR3 is CASSYERLAVNTGELFF. In DNA, the CDR3 is TGTGCCAGCAGCTATGAGAGACTAGCGGTAAACACCGGGGAGCTGTTTTTT.

This sequence joins TRBV24-1 and TRBJ2-5; TRBD2 matches at 9 bases. V shed 0 bases and J 4 bases; nucleotides not matched to a gene: 8. CDR3 length: 17 residues. The V gene's germline CDR1 is KGHDR and CDR2 SFDVKD. CDR3 sequence: CATSDLQGRGGRETQYF. In nucleotides, the CDR3 is TGTGCCACCAGTGATTTGCAGGGGCGGGGGGGCCGAGAGACCCAGTACTTC.

The V call is TRBV6-2 or TRBV6-3, the J call TRBJ1-1, with 7 bases aligning to TRBD1. The ends lost 7 bases at V and 5 bases at J; junction bases unmatched: 7. There are 13 residues in the CDR3. CDR1 and CDR2 (germline): MNHEY, SVGEGT. The CDR3 sequence: CASTQGGRTEAFF. The CDR3 DNA follows: TGTGCCAGCACTCAGGGGGGCAGGACTGAAGCTTTCTTT.